This paragraph reports one TCR beta chain. The antigen it recognizes is unknown. Per-base qualities were not stored, and no clone one base away is much larger. This sample is part of a study of blood T cell repertoires in COVID-19 (dated by TCRdb to 2020 to 2022). Background on the whole study: The collaborator samples originated in the United States, Italy and Spain and spanned the acute and convalescent phases of COVID-19. The prospective study material was composed of cDNA or gDNA derived from T cells, B-cell-depleted T cells, or PBMCs. Deeply sampled blood TCRbeta repertoires from subjects exposed to, actively infected with, or recovered from COVID-19 were included in the dataset. The repertoires were released in a freely available public database intended as a resource for research on the immune response to SARS-CoV-2. The samples were drawn from two sources: the first 160 participants of the ongoing ImmuneRACE study, and fewer than 1,500 subjects contributed by 6 global collaborators. The sample metadata nearly always contained a de-identified subject ID, COVID-19 status, age in years and sex. HLA class I and class II types, where available, came from metadata supplied by the sample provider rather than from assay-based typing. Points the paper makes about the study in general: The quantity of clinical and demographic metadata differed by source and by participant and was supplied without curation.

The CDR3 contains 13 residues, cysteine and phenylalanine counted. Only CDR3 DNA is held: 39 bases, read in frame from base 1. The germline ends are 9 bases apart after V is trimmed by 3 bases and J by 4 bases. The germline V gene supplies CDR1 MGHRA and CDR2 YSYEKL. The immunoSEQ Assay, a bias-controlled multiplex PCR, was used to amplify TCRbeta CDR3 regions from genomic DNA. On the authors' methods: Nucleated cell counts per sample were estimated from amplification of reference gene primers within the assay. To quantify the absolute abundance of each unique TCRbeta CDR3 rearrangement, sequence reads were collapsed and filtered. For each sample, productive Simpson clonality was calculated as the square root of Simpson's diversity index over productive rearrangements. In TCRdb, the immuneACCESS table is reduced to in-frame sequences with V and J assigned. These tables do not hold every clone; where another copy was compared, an unresolved V gene accounts for under half, and the others remain unexplained. From that table come the V and J calls and clone size; the DNA was used to work out D and trimming. This sample holds more than 200,000 clones; 88% were observed only once. 6% to 6.5% of the sample is in the top ten clones.

At one collaborating source in Seattle, patients were enrolled during active infection and were followed longitudinally through the course of disease. Collaborating institutions collected whole blood in K2EDTA tubes following their own protocols. Collaborator samples were shipped for TCRbeta analysis as frozen whole blood, isolated PBMCs, or DNA extracted from either sample type. The chain couples TRBV4-1 to TRBJ1-1; the D gene lacks a confident call. Source material: peripheral blood. This TCR came from a woman between 25 and 40 years old with COVID-19, enrolled during active disease. The sequenced DNA: TGCGCCAGCAGCCATGCTATTGCCACTGAAGCTTTCTTT. Its coded protein is CASSHAIATEAFF.